Following are 27 T cell receptor beta chains from one sample sequenced in a study of T cell responses to AZD1222 COVID-19 vaccine. Data came from immunoSEQ multiplex PCR; TCRdb stores just in-frame clones and leaves some out. Of more than 140,000 clones listed, under 95% are singletons. Here the sequenced sample was peripheral blood, taken on day 0 of AZD1222 vaccination. The receptor source for this set is an adult in good health.

This chain links TRBV28 with TRBJ1-4; TRBD1 might be the D (6 bases). This CDR3 comprises 13 residues. V lost 8 bases to trimming and J lost 8 bases, with 15 bases between them. In germline, CDR1 is MDHEN, CDR2 SYDVKM. The CDR3 DNA reads as TGTGCCAGCCGGAGGTACAGGGCCGAAAAACTGTTTTTT. It codes for CASRRYRAEKLFF.

The V gene is TRBV5-6, the J gene TRBJ1-5; D ambiguous. The CDR3 consists of 14 residues. The germline gives CDR1 SGHDT, CDR2 YYEEEE. Trimming took off 0 bases at V and 4 bases at J, with 8 bases between the two ends. CDR3 sequence: CASSLGLWNQPQHF. CDR3 coding DNA: TGTGCCAGCAGCTTGGGACTCTGGAATCAGCCCCAGCATTTT.

The rearrangement joins TRBV6-1 to TRBJ2-7; the D is unclear. With 2 bases removed from V and 4 bases from J, the gap between germline ends came to 6 bases. This CDR3 comprises 12 residues. Per the germline V gene, CDR1 is MNHNS and CDR2 is SASEGT. The CDR3 bases are TGTGCCAGCAGTGAATACGGATACGAGCAGTACTTC. This gives the protein CASSEYGYEQYF.

The chain uses TRBV2 and TRBJ2-5; TRBD1 might be the D (6 bases). Trimming left V 8 bases short and J 4 bases short, with 20 bases between. CDR3 size: 15 residues. Germline V gene data show CDR1 as SNHLY and CDR2 as FYNNEI. CDR3 nucleotides: TGTGCCAGCTCCTTACAGGGATTCAGCGGAGAGACCCAGTACTTC. This gives the protein CASSLQGFSGETQYF.

This chain uses TRBV6-6 with TRBJ2-7; 7 bases map to TRBD2. The CDR3 is 13 residues long. Unmatched junction bases numbered 6, after V lost 6 bases and J lost 4 bases. The V gene's germline CDR1 is MNHNY and CDR2 SVGAGI (reference sequence). DNA of the CDR3: TGTGCCAGCAGAAATGGACTAGTTTACGAGCAGTACTTC. This translates into CASRNGLVYEQYF.

V gene TRBV2 combines with J gene TRBJ2-2; 11 nucleotides match TRBD2. Germline V gene lookup returns CDR1 SNHLY and CDR2 FYNNEI. J was trimmed by 6 bases and V by 7 bases; bases with no gene match: 4. The CDR3 extends over 14 amino acids. The CDR3 here is CASNLAGGAGELFF. CDR3 DNA: TGTGCCAGCAATCTAGCGGGAGGTGCCGGGGAGCTGTTTTTT.

The rearrangement links TRBV28 to TRBJ2-5; possibly TRBD1 for D (5 bases). Trimming removed 2 bases at V and 6 bases at J, with 13 bases between. Germline-derived CDR1 and CDR2 are MDHEN and SYDVKM. This CDR3 has 14 residues. CDR3: CASSLGRVGKTQYF. Here the CDR3 DNA reads TGTGCCAGCAGTTTAGGCAGGGTGGGGAAGACCCAGTACTTC. The full variable domain, in which reference TRBV28 and TRBJ2-5 provide the parts outside the CDR3, is DVKVTQSSRYLVKRTGEKVFLECVQDMDHENMFWYRQDPGLGLRLIYFSYDVKMKEKGDIPEGYSVSREKKERFSLILESASTNQTSMYLCASSLGRVGKTQYFGPGTRLLVL.

This clone was detected once. V is TRBV5-4 and J is TRBJ2-1; TRBD2 agrees at 10 bases. Looked up from germline, CDR1 is SGHNT and CDR2 is YYREEE (reference sequence). The CDR3 consists of 16 residues. Trimming took 4 bases from V and 7 from J; bases not matched to a gene: 11. The CDR3 DNA reads TGTGCCAGCAGCCCCGGAGGGCTAGCGGGAGCGAATGAGCAGTTCTTC. It specifies CASSPGGLAGANEQFF. Complete variable domain (other parts from reference TRBV5-4 and TRBJ2-1): ETGVTQSPTHLIKTRGQQVTLRCSSQSGHNTVSWYQQALGQGPQFIFQYYREEENGRGNFPPRFSGLQFPNYSSELNVNALELDDSALYLCASSPGGLAGANEQFFGPGTRLTVL.

This chain connects TRBV10-3 to TRBJ1-1, with D possibly TRBD1 on 5 matching bases. Trimming took off 8 bases at V and 0 bases at J, with 16 bases between the two ends. Per the germline V gene, CDR1 is ENHRY and CDR2 is SYGVKD. CDR3 size: 15 residues. The CDR3, as DNA: TGTGCCATCGCGGGAACCGGGACGGTGAACACTGAAGCTTTCTTT. It codes for CAIAGTGTVNTEAFF.

The chain combines TRBV19 with TRBJ2-5; TRBD1 agrees at 9 bases. The CDR3 has 14 amino acids. V shed 5 bases and J 5 bases; nucleotides not matched to a gene: 6. Germline V gene lookup returns CDR1 LNHDA and CDR2 SQIVND (reference sequence). CDR3 region: CASSVYRGQETQYF. CDR3 DNA sequence: TGTGCCAGTAGTGTTTACAGGGGGCAGGAGACCCAGTACTTC.

The chain recombines TRBV6-5 with TRBJ2-7; D is unresolved. With 4 bases removed from V and 3 bases from J, the gap between germline ends came to 10 bases. Germline V gives CDR1 MNHEY, CDR2 SVGAGI. There are 13 residues in the CDR3. The CDR3, as DNA: TGTGCCAGCAGTTCAAGTAGGAACTACGAGCAGTACTTC. This translates into CASSSSRNYEQYF.

This chain connects TRBV18 to TRBJ1-1, with D uncertain. Trimming removed 0 bases from V and 0 bases from J, with 5 bases in between. The CDR3 totals 14 residues. The V gene's germline CDR1 is KGHSH and CDR2 LQKENI. CDR3 sequence reads: CASSPPGVNTEAFF. The CDR3 DNA reads as TGTGCCAGCTCACCACCCGGTGTGAACACTGAAGCTTTCTTT.

This chain links TRBV7-6 with TRBJ1-1, with D possibly matching TRBD1 (6 bases). V gave up 0 bases and J gave up 7 bases, with 15 bases separating them. CDR1 and CDR2 (germline): SGHVS, FNYEAQ. This CDR3 spans 15 amino acids. CDR3 sequence: CASSLAPGGWNEAFF. The DNA of the CDR3 is TGTGCCAGCAGCTTAGCGCCCGGGGGCTGGAATGAAGCTTTCTTT.

This clone was counted once. The J gene is TRBJ1-5, the V gene TRBV12-3 or TRBV12-4; D gene uncertain. The CDR3 covers 13 residues. Between the trimmed V and J ends, which lost 2 bases and 5 bases, there was a span of 7 bases. This chain's CDR3 is CASSLRDYQPQHF. The CDR3 region has the DNA TGTGCCAGCAGTTTAAGGGATTATCAGCCCCAGCATTTT.

This sequence joins TRBV3-1 (or the pseudogene TRBV3-2) and TRBJ2-1, with TRBD1 matching 7 bases. This CDR3 is 15 amino acids long. CDR1 and CDR2 (germline): LGHDT, YNNKEL (reference sequence). The V segment lost 4 bases and the J segment 5 bases; nucleotides outside the gene matches: 8. The CDR3 reads CASSLQGQYNNEQFF. The CDR3 nucleotides read TGTGCCAGCAGCCTCCAGGGACAGTACAACAATGAGCAGTTCTTC.

The count of this clone is one. This sequence joins TRBV6-5 and TRBJ2-3; TRBD1 is a possible D gene (6 bases). Germline values: CDR1 MNHEY, CDR2 SVGAGI. This CDR3 is 14 amino acids long. Trimming left V 7 bases short and J 2 bases short, with 13 bases between. The CDR3 loop reads CASNLDSNTDTQYF. In nucleotides, the CDR3 is TGTGCCAGCAATCTGGACAGTAACACAGATACGCAGTATTTT.

The genes are TRBV7-2 and TRBJ1-4; TRBD1 matches at 8 bases. Germline-derived CDR1 and CDR2 are SGHTA and FQGNSA. With V trimmed by 4 bases and J by 6 bases, 10 bases remained unmatched. CDR3 length: 16 amino acids. The CDR3 reads CASSYVGQGGDEKLFF. Here the CDR3 DNA reads TGTGCCAGCAGCTACGTAGGACAGGGAGGAGATGAAAAACTGTTTTTT.

This clone was detected only once. The rearrangement uses TRBV4-3 and TRBJ1-4; D is unclear. Germline loops: CDR1 LGHNA, CDR2 YSLEER. V gave up 0 bases and J gave up 0 bases, with 5 bases separating them. This CDR3 is built from 15 residues. The CDR3 nucleotides read TGCGCCAGCAGCCAAGATCTGGCAACTAATGAAAAACTGTTTTTT. Its translation is CASSQDLATNEKLFF.

The chain employs TRBV20-1 and TRBJ1-2, with D unclear. The length of the CDR3 is 11 residues. The V gene's germline CDR1 is DFQATT and CDR2 SNEGSKA (reference sequence). In DNA, the CDR3 is TGCACTCAATCAACTAACTATGGCTACACCTTC. Translating gives CTQSTNYGYTF.

The V gene is TRBV12-3 or TRBV12-4, the J gene TRBJ2-7, with D unresolved. Trimming removed 3 bases from V and 3 bases from J, with 6 bases in between. CDR3 length: 12 residues. CDR3 sequence (DNA): TGTGCCAGCAGTTTTCTAGGCTACGAGCAGTACTTC. As protein: CASSFLGYEQYF.

This chain uses TRBV5-4 with TRBJ2-7, with 7 bases that match TRBD1. This CDR3 contains 12 residues. With 1 base clipped from V and 7 bases from J, the junction kept 2 bases outside the gene matches. Germline assignment: CDR1 SGHNT and CDR2 YYREEE (reference sequence). CDR3 protein: CASSLTGEEQYF. The CDR3 DNA follows: TGTGCCAGCAGCTTGACAGGGGAAGAGCAGTACTTC.

V usage is TRBV29-1 and J usage is TRBJ2-1; D is perhaps TRBD2 (5 bases). Per germline, CDR1 SQVTM and CDR2 ANQGSEA. V lost 4 bases, J lost 5 bases, and 15 bases lay in between. CDR3 length equals 14 residues. CDR3 loop: CSVVVDLAHNEQFF. The CDR3 coding sequence is TGCAGCGTTGTAGTGGACTTAGCCCACAATGAGCAGTTCTTC.

This chain uses TRBV9 with TRBJ2-5; 9 bases map to TRBD1. The V and J ends lost 3 bases and 5 bases, in that order; junction bases with no gene match: 11. The CDR3 extends over 16 amino acids. From germline, CDR1 is SGDLS and CDR2 YYNGEE. DNA of the CDR3: TGTGCCAGCAGCGCAACCGGGACAGGGACGTTTGAGACCCAGTACTTC. Protein sequence: CASSATGTGTFETQYF.

This clone was counted once. The rearrangement joins TRBV4-2 to TRBJ1-4, with 8 bases that match TRBD1. This CDR3 has 14 residues. Germline-derived CDR1 and CDR2 are LGHNA and YNFKEQ. V shed 2 bases, J shed 7 bases, and the junction held 3 bases outside the gene matches. The CDR3 DNA follows: TGTGCCAGCAGCCAACGGACAGGGAGTGAAAAACTGTTTTTT. Translation gives CASSQRTGSEKLFF.

This sequence joins TRBV19 and TRBJ1-5; D is ambiguous. The germline V and J ends were trimmed by 5 bases and 2 bases, with 4 bases remaining between them. The germline V gene has CDR1 LNHDA and CDR2 SQIVND (reference sequence). This CDR3 is built from 12 residues. CDR3 DNA: TGTGCCAGTAGTGCCCGCAATCAGCCCCAGCATTTT. Encoded protein: CASSARNQPQHF.

This clone has only one observation. The CDR3 reads CASTEVSSYNEQFF. The CDR3, as DNA: TGTGCCAGCACGGAGGTCTCCTCCTACAATGAGCAGTTCTTC. The chain has TRBV2 and TRBJ2-1; perhaps TRBD2 as D (5 bases). V was pared by 7 bases and J by 0 bases, with 10 bases between. Germline lookup yields CDR1 SNHLY and CDR2 FYNNEI. The CDR3 runs 14 residues.

This clone appeared once. V gene TRBV9 combines with J gene TRBJ1-6; D might be TRBD1 (5 bases). The CDR3 length is 15 residues. Deletions cut 4 bases from V and 7 bases from J, with 15 bases between. Looked up from germline, CDR1 is SGDLS and CDR2 is YYNGEE. The CDR3 protein is CASSTLGGSNSPLHF. Written as DNA, the CDR3 is TGTGCCAGCAGCACTCTGGGGGGTTCGAATTCACCCCTCCACTTT.